This T cell receptor (beta chain) derives from a study of cytomegalovirus exposure and HLA in healthy donors. On the study more broadly: Among 398 genotyped donors, roughly 80% fell in the Caucasian-associated ancestry cluster.

Vbeta (60) and Jbeta (13) primers were used in the PCR. This table comes from immunoSEQ multiplex PCR, and its TCRdb copy is limited to in-frame clones, with some not included. The sample carries roughly 93,000 clones, roughly 79% recorded once. Germline loops: CDR1 MNHEY, CDR2 SMNVEV (reference sequence). CDR3 size: 13 residues. V was shortened by 6 bases and J by 8 bases, with 16 bases between the two germline ends. Of note for this clone: Its antigen is unidentified.

Broader study findings: The authors later found TCR association rates varying by HLA locus, with DRB1 most and HLA-C fewest. The later analysis indicated that the majority of CMV-associated TCR beta chains appeared HLA-restricted. It was reportedly the case that the classifier diagnosed cytomegalovirus status with high specificity and sensitivity.

This receptor was identified in a man under 40 in good health and CMV-seronegative. The chain uses TRBV27 and TRBJ1-2; the D gene is possibly TRBD1 (6 bases). Sequencing input: PBMCs. CDR3 sequence: CASSRGDTRGYTF. CDR3 sequence (DNA): TGTGCCAGCAGCCGGGGGGACACCCGAGGCTACACCTTC.